This T cell receptor beta chain originates from a study of early T cells in non-severe SARS-CoV-2 infection. Findings and caveats of the study: Anti-spike CD8 responses were favored by VDJdb matching, which missed private and CD4 specificities.

This clonotype came up many times. Its antigen is still unknown. Germline CDR1 reads LNHDA; CDR2 reads SQIVND (reference sequence). This CDR3 region has 16 residues. V was shortened by 6 bases and J by 4 bases, with 19 bases between the two germline ends. TCRdb processed the 5' RACE reads anew with MiXCR; each CDR3 protein has one entry. The sample yields approximately 32,000 distinct CDR3 sequences, 3.9% seen once. The source is an adult who was a healthcare worker with PCR-confirmed SARS-CoV-2 infection or an uninfected control (not recorded which). Specimen: whole blood. This chain connects TRBV19 to TRBJ1-5; a possible D gene is TRBD1 (5 bases). The CDR3 sequence: CASSLDKTKQNQPQHF. DNA of the CDR3: TGTGCCAGTAGCCTGGACAAGACTAAACAAAATCAGCCCCAGCATTTT.